The sequence of this TCR beta chain was determined in a study of T cell repertoires in cytomegalovirus infection. TCRdb analysed the reads with MiXCR anew, one entry per CDR3 protein. The repertoire holds approximately 390,000 distinct CDR3 sequences, with roughly 34% as singletons. This clonotype was detected ten times or more. What it recognizes is unknown. From germline, CDR1 is SGHTA and CDR2 FQGNSA. The CDR3 sequence is 14 residues long. Deletions cut 5 bases from V and 5 bases from J, with 15 bases between. The source of this sequence is a human donor in good health (CMV status not recorded). Some clones in this sample may be carry-over from other donors' samples. The chain is built from TRBV7-2 and TRBJ2-5; weak D call: TRBD1 (5 bases). This specimen consisted of cultured PBMCs, obtained from culture after CMV antigen stimulation. The CDR3 DNA reads TGTGCCAGCAGCGGAAGGACAAGGGGTGAGACCCAGTACTTC. This translates into CASSGRTRGETQYF.